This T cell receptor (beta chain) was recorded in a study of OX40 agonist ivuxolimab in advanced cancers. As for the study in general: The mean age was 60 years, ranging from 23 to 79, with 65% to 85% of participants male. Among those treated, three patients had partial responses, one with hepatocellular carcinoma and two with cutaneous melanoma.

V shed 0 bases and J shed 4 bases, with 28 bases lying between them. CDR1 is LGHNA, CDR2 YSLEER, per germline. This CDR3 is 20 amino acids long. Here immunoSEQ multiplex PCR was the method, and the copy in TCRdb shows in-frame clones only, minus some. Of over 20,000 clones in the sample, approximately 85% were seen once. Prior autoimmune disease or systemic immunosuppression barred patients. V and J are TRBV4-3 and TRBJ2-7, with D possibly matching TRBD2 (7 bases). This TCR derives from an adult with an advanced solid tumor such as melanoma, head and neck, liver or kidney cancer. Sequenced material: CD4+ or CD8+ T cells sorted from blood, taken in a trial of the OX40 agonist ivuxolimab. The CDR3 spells CASSQDPPQGGGPMGYEQYF. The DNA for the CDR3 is TGCGCCAGCAGCCAAGATCCTCCTCAGGGAGGGGGACCAATGGGGTACGAGCAGTACTTC.